This T cell receptor beta chain derives from a study of metastatic and nonmetastatic thyroid tumors. Study-wide background: Repertoire comparison spanned blood and tumor or nodule tissue of malignant and benign thyroid patients.

This clone was seen a handful of times. Its antigen is unknown. The study's findings and limits: Significantly higher TCR beta diversity was reportedly seen in malignant thyroid tumors than benign nodules, in blood and tumor.

In the authors' workflow: In papillary thyroid cancer, a distant-metastasis classifier was built using CDR3 differences across clinicopathological groups. TCRdb re-called the PCR reads with MiXCR. TCRdb's processing, not the authors' own work, is the source of the V and J calls. The sample has more than 90,000 clones, roughly an eighth seen once. All patients were treatment-naive before thyroid surgery. V was pared by 0 bases and J by 10 bases, with 19 bases between. This CDR3 region has 16 residues. CDR1 is MNHEY, CDR2 SVGEGT, per germline. This TCR was recovered from a female donor with papillary thyroid cancer or a benign thyroid nodule (not recorded which). Some clones in this sample may be carry-over from other donors' samples. The sample consisted of blood. V is TRBV6-2 or TRBV6-3 and J is TRBJ1-5, with TRBD1 as a possible D gene (5 bases). This CDR3 is CASSYSSNPTGQPQHF. Here the CDR3 DNA reads TGTGCCAGCAGTTACTCAAGTAATCCGACGGGGCAACCCCAGCATTTT.